The sequence of this T cell receptor beta chain was determined in a study of cytomegalovirus exposure and HLA in healthy donors. The PCR contained 60 Vbeta and 13 Jbeta primers. Sequencing used immunoSEQ multiplex PCR; TCRdb keeps in-frame clones, though not all of them. The sample holds some 250,000 clones, 82% seen once. The CDR3 contains 15 residues. Germline V gene data show CDR1 as LNHDA and CDR2 as SQIVND (reference sequence). V lost 5 bases to trimming and J lost 4 bases, with 15 bases between them. This clone was found a few times. This TCR was recovered from a woman aged 40-49 years in good health and CMV-seropositive. The sequenced sample consisted of PBMCs. V gene TRBV19 combines with J gene TRBJ2-1; perhaps TRBD2 as D (5 bases). The CDR3 bases are TGTGCCAGTAGTCCCCGCCGGGATCCTTACAATGAGCAGTTCTTC. Residues: CASSPRRDPYNEQFF. Variable domain in full (rest from reference TRBV19 and TRBJ2-1): DGGITQSPKYLFRKEGQNVTLSCEQNLNHDAMYWYRQDPGQGLRLIYYSQIVNDFQKGDIAEGYSVSREKKESFPLTVTSAQKNPTAFYLCASSPRRDPYNEQFFGPGTRLTVL.